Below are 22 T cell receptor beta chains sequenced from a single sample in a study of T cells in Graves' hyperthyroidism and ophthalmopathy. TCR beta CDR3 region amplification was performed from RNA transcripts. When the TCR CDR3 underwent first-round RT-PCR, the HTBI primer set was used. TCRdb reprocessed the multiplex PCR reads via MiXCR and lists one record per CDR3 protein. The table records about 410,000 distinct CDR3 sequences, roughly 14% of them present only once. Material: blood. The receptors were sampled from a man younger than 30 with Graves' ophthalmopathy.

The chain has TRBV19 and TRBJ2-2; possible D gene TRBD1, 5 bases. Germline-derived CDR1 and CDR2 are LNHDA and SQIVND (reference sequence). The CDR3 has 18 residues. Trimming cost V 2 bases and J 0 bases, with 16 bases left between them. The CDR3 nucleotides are TGTGCCAGTAGTATATTGGCGTGGGGCACGGCGAACACCGGGGAGCTGTTTTTT. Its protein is CASSILAWGTANTGELFF.

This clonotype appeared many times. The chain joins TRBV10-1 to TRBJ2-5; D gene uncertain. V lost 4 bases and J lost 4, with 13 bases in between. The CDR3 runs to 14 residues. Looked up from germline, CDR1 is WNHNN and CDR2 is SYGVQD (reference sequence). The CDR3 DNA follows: TGCGCCAGCAGTGCCGCCCGCTGGGGAGAGACCCAGTACTTC. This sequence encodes CASSAARWGETQYF.

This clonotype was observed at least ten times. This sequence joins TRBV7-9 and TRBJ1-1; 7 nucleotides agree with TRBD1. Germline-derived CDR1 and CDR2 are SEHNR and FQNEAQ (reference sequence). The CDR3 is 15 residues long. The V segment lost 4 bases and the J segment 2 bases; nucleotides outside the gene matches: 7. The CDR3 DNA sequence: TGTGCCAGCAGCTCTCAGGGGACAGTCAACACTGAAGCTTTCTTT. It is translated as CASSSQGTVNTEAFF.

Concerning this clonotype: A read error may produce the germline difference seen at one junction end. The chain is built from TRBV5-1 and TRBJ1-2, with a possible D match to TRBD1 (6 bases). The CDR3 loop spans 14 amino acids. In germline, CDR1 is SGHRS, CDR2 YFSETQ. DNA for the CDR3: TGCGCCGGCAGCTTGGGGCAGGGGACCTATGGCTACACCTTC. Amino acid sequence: CAGSLGQGTYGYTF.

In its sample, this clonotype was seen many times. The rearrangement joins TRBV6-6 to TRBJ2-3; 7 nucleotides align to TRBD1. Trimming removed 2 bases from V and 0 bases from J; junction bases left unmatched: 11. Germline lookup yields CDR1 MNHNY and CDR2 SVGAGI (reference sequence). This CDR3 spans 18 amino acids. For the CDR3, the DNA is TGTGCCAGCAGTTACGACACCCCCGGGACAGACAGCACAGATACGCAGTATTTT. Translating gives CASSYDTPGTDSTDTQYF.

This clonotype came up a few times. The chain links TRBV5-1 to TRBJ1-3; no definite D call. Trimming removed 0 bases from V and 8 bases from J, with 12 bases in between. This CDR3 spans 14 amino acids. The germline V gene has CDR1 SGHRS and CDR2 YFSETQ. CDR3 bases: TGCGCCAGCAGCTTGGTCGGCAGCCGCGACACCATATATTTT. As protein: CASSLVGSRDTIYF.

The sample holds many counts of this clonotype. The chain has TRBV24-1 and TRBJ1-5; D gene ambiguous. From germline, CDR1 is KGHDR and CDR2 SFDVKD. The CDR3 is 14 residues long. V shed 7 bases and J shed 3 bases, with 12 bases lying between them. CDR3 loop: CATSAGLTNQPQHF. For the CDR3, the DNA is TGTGCCACCAGCGCCGGACTGACCAATCAGCCCCAGCATTTT.

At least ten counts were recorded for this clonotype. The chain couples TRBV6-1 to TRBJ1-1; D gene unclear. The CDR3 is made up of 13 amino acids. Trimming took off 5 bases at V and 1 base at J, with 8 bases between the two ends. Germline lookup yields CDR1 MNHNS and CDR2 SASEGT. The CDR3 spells CASSFHGNTEAFF. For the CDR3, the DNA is TGTGCCAGCAGTTTTCACGGGAACACTGAAGCTTTCTTT.

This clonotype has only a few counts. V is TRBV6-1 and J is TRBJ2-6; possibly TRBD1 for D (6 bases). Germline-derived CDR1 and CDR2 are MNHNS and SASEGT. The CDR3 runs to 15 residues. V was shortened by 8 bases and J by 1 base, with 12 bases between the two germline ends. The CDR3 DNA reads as TGTGCCAGCCCAGGGGACCGGTCTGGGGCCAACGTCCTGACTTTC. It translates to CASPGDRSGANVLTF.

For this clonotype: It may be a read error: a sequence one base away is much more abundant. CDR3 in amino acids: CASRLVGQLNTEAFF. CDR3 nucleotide sequence: TGCGCCAGCAGGTTAGTGGGACAGTTGAACACTGAAGCTTTCTTT. The rearrangement links TRBV5-5 to TRBJ1-1, with 7 positions matching TRBD1. The germline V gene has CDR1 SGHKS and CDR2 YYEKEE (reference sequence). The CDR3 runs to 15 residues.

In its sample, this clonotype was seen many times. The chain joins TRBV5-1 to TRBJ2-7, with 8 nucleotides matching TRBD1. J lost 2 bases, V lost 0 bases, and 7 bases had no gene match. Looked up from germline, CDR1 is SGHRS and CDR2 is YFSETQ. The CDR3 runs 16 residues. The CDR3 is CASSLARDRPTYEQYF. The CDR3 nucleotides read TGCGCCAGCAGCTTGGCCCGGGACAGGCCAACCTACGAGCAGTACTTC.

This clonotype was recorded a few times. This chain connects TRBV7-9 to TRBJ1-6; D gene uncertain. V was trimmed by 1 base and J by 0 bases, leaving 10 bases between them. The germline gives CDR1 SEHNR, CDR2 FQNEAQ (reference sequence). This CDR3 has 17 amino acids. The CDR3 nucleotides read TGTGCCAGCAGCTTAGGGCAGCAAAGCTCCTATAATTCACCCCTCCACTTT. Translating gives CASSLGQQSSYNSPLHF.

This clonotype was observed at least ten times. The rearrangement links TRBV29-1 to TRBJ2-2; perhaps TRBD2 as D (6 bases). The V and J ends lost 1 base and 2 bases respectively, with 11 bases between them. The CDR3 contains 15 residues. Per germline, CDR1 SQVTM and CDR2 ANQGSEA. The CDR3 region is CSVEGGDLNTGELFF. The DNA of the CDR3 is TGCAGCGTTGAAGGCGGGGACTTAAACACCGGGGAGCTGTTTTTT.

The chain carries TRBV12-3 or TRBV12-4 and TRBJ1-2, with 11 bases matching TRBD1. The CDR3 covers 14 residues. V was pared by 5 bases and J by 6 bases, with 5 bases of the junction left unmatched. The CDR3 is CASSEDRGLDGYTF. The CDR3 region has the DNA TGTGCCAGCAGTGAGGACAGGGGGCTTGATGGCTACACCTTC.

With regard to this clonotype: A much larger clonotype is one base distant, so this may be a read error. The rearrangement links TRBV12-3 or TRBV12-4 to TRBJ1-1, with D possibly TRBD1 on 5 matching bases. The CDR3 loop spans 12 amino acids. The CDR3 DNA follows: TGTGCCAGCAGTTACCAGGACACTGAAGCTCTCTTT. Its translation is CASSYQDTEALF.

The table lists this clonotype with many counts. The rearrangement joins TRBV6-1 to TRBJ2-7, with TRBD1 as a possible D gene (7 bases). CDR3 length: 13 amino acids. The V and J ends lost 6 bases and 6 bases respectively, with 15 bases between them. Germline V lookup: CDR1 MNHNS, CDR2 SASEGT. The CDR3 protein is CASSATGTGEQYF. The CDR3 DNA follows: TGTGCCAGCAGCGCGACAGGGACTGGCGAGCAGTACTTC.

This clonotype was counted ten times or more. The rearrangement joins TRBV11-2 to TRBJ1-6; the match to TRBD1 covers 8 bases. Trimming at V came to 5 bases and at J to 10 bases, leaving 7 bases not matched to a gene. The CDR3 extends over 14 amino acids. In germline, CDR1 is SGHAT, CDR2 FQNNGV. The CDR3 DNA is TGTGCCAGCAGCCCCGACAGGGGCCGGTCACCCCTCCACTTT. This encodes CASSPDRGRSPLHF.

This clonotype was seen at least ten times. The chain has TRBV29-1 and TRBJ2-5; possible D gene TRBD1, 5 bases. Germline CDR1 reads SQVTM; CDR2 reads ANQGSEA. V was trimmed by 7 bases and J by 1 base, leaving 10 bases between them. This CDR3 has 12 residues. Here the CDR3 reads CSAYDSQETQYF. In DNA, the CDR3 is TGCAGCGCTTACGACAGCCAAGAGACCCAGTACTTC.

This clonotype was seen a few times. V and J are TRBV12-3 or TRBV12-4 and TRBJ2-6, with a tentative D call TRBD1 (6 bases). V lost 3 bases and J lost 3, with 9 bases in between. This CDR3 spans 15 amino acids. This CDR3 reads CASSFWGLGANVLTF. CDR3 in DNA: TGTGCCAGCAGTTTTTGGGGGCTTGGGGCCAACGTCCTGACTTTC.

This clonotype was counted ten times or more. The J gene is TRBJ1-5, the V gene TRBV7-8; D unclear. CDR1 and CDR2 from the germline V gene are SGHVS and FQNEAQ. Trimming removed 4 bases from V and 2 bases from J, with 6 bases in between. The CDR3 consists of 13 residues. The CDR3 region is CASSSLRNQPQHF. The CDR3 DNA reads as TGTGCCAGCAGCTCCCTGCGCAATCAGCCCCAGCATTTT.

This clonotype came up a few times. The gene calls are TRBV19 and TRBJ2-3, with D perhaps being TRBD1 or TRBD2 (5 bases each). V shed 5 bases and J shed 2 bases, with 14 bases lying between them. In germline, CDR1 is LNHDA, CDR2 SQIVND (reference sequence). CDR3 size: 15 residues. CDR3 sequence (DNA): TGTGCCAGTAGTCGACCTAGGGACGCCACAGATACGCAGTATTTT. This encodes CASSRPRDATDTQYF.

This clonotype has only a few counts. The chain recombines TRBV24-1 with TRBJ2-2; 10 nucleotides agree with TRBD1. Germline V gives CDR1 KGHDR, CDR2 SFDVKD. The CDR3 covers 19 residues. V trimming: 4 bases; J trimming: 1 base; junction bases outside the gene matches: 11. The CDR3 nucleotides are TGTGCCACCAGTGACTATACCGAAGGACAGGGGGTGAACACCGGGGAGCTGTTTTTT. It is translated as CATSDYTEGQGVNTGELFF.